This T cell receptor (beta chain) was retrieved from a study of memory CD4+ T cells and cytomegalovirus serostatus. Original methodology: Out-of-frame sequences were removed, leaving 2 million to 2.5 million distinct TCRbeta sequences. Repertoires were generated with immunoSEQ multiplex PCR, while TCRdb's copy carries only in-frame clones and drops some. The V and J calls and clone size were taken over from that table, and D and trimming were inferred from the DNA. The table has about 42,000 clones, around 78% seen once. The CDR3 spans 15 residues. V was clipped by 0 bases and J by 1 base, with 10 bases between them. Germline V gene sequence: CDR1 SGHDT, CDR2 YYEEEE. Single viable CD3+CD4+CD8-CD45RO+ cells were sorted as the memory CD4+ T cells. After thawing, CD4+ T cells were positively selected. This clone occurred a few times.

The sequence was collected from an adult in good health and CMV-seronegative. The chain carries TRBV5-6 and TRBJ1-1; possible D gene TRBD1, 5 bases. What was sequenced was memory CD4+ T cells from blood. DNA for the CDR3: TGTGCCAGCAGCTTGGGACCGCAGGGGAACACTGAAGCTTTCTTT. Amino acids: CASSLGPQGNTEAFF.